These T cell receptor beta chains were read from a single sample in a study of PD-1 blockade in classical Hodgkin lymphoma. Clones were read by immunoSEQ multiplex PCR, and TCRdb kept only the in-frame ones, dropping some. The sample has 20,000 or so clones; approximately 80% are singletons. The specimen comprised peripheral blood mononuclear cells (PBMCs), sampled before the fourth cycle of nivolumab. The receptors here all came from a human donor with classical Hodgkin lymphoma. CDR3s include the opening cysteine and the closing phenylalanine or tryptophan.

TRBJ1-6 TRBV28 CASDKGTVNSPLHF
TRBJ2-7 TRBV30 CAWSVEAYEQYF
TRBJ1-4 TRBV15 CATSNDRMFLGEKLFF
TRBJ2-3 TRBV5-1 CASSPRTSSTDTQYF
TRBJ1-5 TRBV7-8 CASSPHRTGSQPQHF
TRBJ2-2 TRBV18 CASSPPGLAGGSGELFF
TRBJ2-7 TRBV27 CASSPSGTSSYEQYF
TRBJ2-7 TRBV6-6 CASSPRTLGEQYF
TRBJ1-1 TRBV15 CATSIRGLNTEAFF
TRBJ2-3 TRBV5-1 CASSLGLTSRTDTQYF
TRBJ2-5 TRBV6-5 CASSYSDWNPKETQYF
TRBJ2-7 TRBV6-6 CASSEGQGAYEQYF
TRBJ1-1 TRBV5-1 CASSSEMGEAFF
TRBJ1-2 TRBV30 CAWSVRGTGNHGYTF
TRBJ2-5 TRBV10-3 CAISEVTLTGGKRETQYF
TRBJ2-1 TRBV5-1 CASSWESGSSYNEQFF
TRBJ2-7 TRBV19 CASSNLGQGYEQYF
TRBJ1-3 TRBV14 CASSLRTGSFNTIYF
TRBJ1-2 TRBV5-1 CASSLRDPNYGYTF
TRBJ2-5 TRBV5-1 CASSLAAGSETQYF
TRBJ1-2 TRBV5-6 CASSLATGPGYGYTF
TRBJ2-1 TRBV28 CASSLVAWEQFF
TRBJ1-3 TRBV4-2 CASSQGGGSGNTIYF
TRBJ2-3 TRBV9 CASSVAGGPTDTQYF
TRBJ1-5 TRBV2 CASRADRPNQPQHF
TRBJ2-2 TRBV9 CASSRTSGNTGELFF
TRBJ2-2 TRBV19 CASSIIFGLAGANTGELFF
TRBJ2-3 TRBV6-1 CASSEGWWSTDTQYF
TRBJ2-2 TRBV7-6 CASRRASNTGELFF
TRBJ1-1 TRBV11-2 CASGRRMNTEAFF
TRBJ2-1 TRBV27 CASSPQKGGSEQFF
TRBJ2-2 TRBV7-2 CASSLKSGGVYNTGELFF
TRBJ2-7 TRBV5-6 CASSLRQGSYEQYF
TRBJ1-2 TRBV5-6 CASSLAPGVNYGYTF
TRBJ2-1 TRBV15 CATSRDQGRGYHNEQFF
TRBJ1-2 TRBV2 CASSERFGVPNYGYTF
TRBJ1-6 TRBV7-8 CASSEGQGNSPLHF
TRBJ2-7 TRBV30 CAWSPGQYSSYEQYF
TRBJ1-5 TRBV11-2 CASSLAVVGQPQHF
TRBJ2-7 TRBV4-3 CASSQVAAGTYEQYF
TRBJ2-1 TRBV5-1 CASSLMQYNEQFF
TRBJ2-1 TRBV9 CASSVFGTSGRGNEQFF
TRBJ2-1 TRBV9 CASSRPRVGGTYNEQFF
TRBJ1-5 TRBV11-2 CASSLGTSSNQPQHF
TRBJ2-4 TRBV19 CASSITGSTDIQYF
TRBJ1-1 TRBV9 CASSNDGTWTEAFF
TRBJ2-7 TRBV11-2 CASSLLGGATYEQYF
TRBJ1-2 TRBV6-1 CASSEGDSSGYTF
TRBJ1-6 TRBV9 CASSPTWDRDSPLHF
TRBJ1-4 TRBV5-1 CASSPQGATNEKLFF
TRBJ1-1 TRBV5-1 CASSLVRQGTNTEAFF
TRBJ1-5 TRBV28 CASSFSNQPQHF
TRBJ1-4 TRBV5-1 CASSLAGTRDEKLFF
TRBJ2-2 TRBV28 CASSLFPGGMDTGELFF
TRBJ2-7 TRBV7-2 CASTPGPGTRYYEQYF